The 20 T cell receptor beta chains in this list originate from one sample, sequenced in a study of CD8 T cells in ankylosing spondylitis. Using its own MiXCR run on the 5' RACE reads, TCRdb lists one record per CDR3 protein. There are some 70,000 distinct CDR3 sequences in the sample; roughly 5% occur only once, and over 2% lies in the top ten. Sequenced sample: blood, either unsorted or a sorted T cell fraction (not recorded which). The receptor set was obtained from a male donor with ankylosing spondylitis or in good health (not recorded which).

This clonotype was seen repeatedly, ten times or more. The chain carries TRBV28 and TRBJ2-5, with D perhaps matching TRBD2 (7 bases). The CDR3 runs 17 residues. The germline V gene has CDR1 MDHEN and CDR2 SYDVKM. Trimming pared 5 bases from V and 1 base from J, leaving 20 bases between. CDR3 coding DNA: TGTGCCAGCAGTGCCCCCTCGGGGCGGGGGCCCCAAGAGACCCAGTACTTC. Translation gives CASSAPSGRGPQETQYF.

This clonotype was observed at least ten times. The chain joins TRBV15 to TRBJ2-5; D may match TRBD1 or TRBD2 (5 bases each). With 0 bases removed from V and 2 bases from J, the gap between germline ends came to 16 bases. This CDR3 comprises 17 residues. The germline V gene encodes CDR1 LNHNV and CDR2 YYDKDF (reference sequence). CDR3 in DNA: TGTGCCACCAGCAGAGATTATGGGGGTTTGGGGCAAGAGACCCAGTACTTC. It encodes CATSRDYGGLGQETQYF.

The table lists this clonotype with many counts. The V and J genes are TRBV4-3 and TRBJ2-3; no firm D call. The CDR3 is 17 residues long. Germline V gene lookup returns CDR1 LGHNA and CDR2 YSLEER. With 3 bases removed from V and 0 bases from J, the gap between germline ends came to 16 bases. CDR3 bases: TGCGCCAGCAGCCATTCCCTCGGAACGGCTAGCACAGATACGCAGTATTTT. Protein product: CASSHSLGTASTDTQYF.

This clonotype was observed at least ten times. The V gene is TRBV7-6, the J gene TRBJ1-4; tentatively, D is TRBD1 (5 bases). Germline V gene sequence: CDR1 SGHVS, CDR2 FNYEAQ. The V and J ends lost 2 bases and 7 bases respectively, with 20 bases between them. This CDR3 has 17 residues. The CDR3 DNA is TGTGCCAGCAGCTTATCAGCCAGGGACTCGGAGGGTGAAAAACTGTTTTTT. Translated, it gives CASSLSARDSEGEKLFF.

This clonotype was detected many times. The rearrangement joins TRBV9 to TRBJ2-5; the D is unclear. The CDR3 consists of 14 residues. The ends were cut back, 0 bases at V and 1 base at J, with 7 bases in the middle. Per the germline V gene, CDR1 is SGDLS and CDR2 is YYNGEE. CDR3 sequence: CASSVGSSQETQYF. CDR3 sequence (DNA): TGTGCCAGCAGCGTAGGGTCTTCCCAAGAGACCCAGTACTTC.

This clonotype was counted a few times. This may be a read error, as it is one base from a much larger clone. The chain carries TRBV18 and TRBJ2-1, with a tentative D call TRBD2 (5 bases). From germline, CDR1 is KGHSH and CDR2 LQKENI. The length of the CDR3 is 12 residues. The CDR3 region is CSSSPGDNEQFF. The CDR3 DNA reads TGTTCCAGCTCCCCCGGGGACAATGAGCAGTTCTTC.

This clonotype has ten or more counts. The DNA of the CDR3 is TGTGCCAGCAGCTTAGGCTCCCTTTCGACTCAGCCCCAGCATTTT. Translation gives CASSLGSLSTQPQHF. The rearrangement links TRBV7-8 to TRBJ1-5; D not certain. The CDR3 loop spans 15 amino acids. Germline loops: CDR1 SGHVS, CDR2 FQNEAQ. Trimming removed 1 base at V and 6 bases at J, with 13 bases between. The full variable domain, completed using reference TRBV7-8 and TRBJ1-5, is GAGVSQSPRYKVAKRGQDVALRCDPISGHVSLFWYQQALGQGPEFLTYFQNEAQLDKSGLPSDRFFAERPEGSVSTLKIQRTQQEDSAVYLCASSLGSLSTQPQHFGDGTRLSIL.

This clonotype appeared many times. The chain is built from TRBV5-1 and TRBJ2-5, with 7 bases that match TRBD2. V gave up 2 bases and J gave up 4 bases; unmatched junction bases: 8. The germline gives CDR1 SGHRS, CDR2 YFSETQ. The CDR3 runs to 15 residues. The CDR3: CASSLRLAVGETQYF. Written as DNA, the CDR3 is TGCGCCAGCAGCTTACGACTAGCCGTGGGAGAGACCCAGTACTTC.

This clonotype was observed many times. Written as DNA, the CDR3 is TGTGCCAGCAGCCCCTTCGACAGGGTTGGGGGATACGAGCAGTACTTC. It encodes CASSPFDRVGGYEQYF. This rearrangement joins TRBV4-2 to TRBJ2-7; TRBD1 matches 7 bases. CDR1 and CDR2 from the germline V gene are LGHNA and YNFKEQ. The V and J ends lost 4 bases and 4 bases, in that order; junction bases with no gene match: 13. This CDR3 has 16 amino acids.

The sample holds many counts of this clonotype. This chain joins TRBV20-1 and TRBJ1-6; the D gene is possibly TRBD1 (5 bases). Trimming left V 0 bases short and J 9 bases short, with 9 bases between. The germline V gene encodes CDR1 DFQATT and CDR2 SNEGSKA (reference sequence). This CDR3 is 13 amino acids long. The CDR3 spells CSAREGVSSPLHF. Here the CDR3 DNA reads TGCAGTGCTAGAGAGGGGGTTTCTTCACCCCTCCACTTT.

This clonotype was seen ten or more times. The rearrangement links TRBV7-2 to TRBJ1-5; TRBD1 might be the D (5 bases). The CDR3 covers 16 residues. Germline values: CDR1 SGHTA, CDR2 FQGNSA. The germline V and J ends were trimmed by 0 bases and 7 bases, with 16 bases remaining between them. The CDR3 sequence: CASSLASPGGPQPQHF. CDR3 bases: TGTGCCAGCAGCTTAGCCTCGCCTGGGGGTCCACAGCCCCAGCATTTT.

This clonotype was seen at least ten times. In DNA, the CDR3 is TGCAGTGCTAGAGATTTGGTAGCGCGGACGAACACCGGGGAGCTGTTTTTT. Translation: CSARDLVARTNTGELFF. V usage is TRBV20-1 and J usage is TRBJ2-2, with a weak D call TRBD2 (5 bases). The CDR3 is made up of 17 amino acids. Germline CDR1 and CDR2: DFQATT and SNEGSKA (reference sequence). V was clipped by 0 bases and J by 0 bases, with 14 bases between them.

This clonotype came up many times. The chain carries TRBV2 and TRBJ2-7; tentatively, D is TRBD1 (6 bases). The germline V gene has CDR1 SNHLY and CDR2 FYNNEI. Trimming took 7 bases from V and 0 from J, leaving 13 bases between them. CDR3 length equals 14 residues. CDR3 nucleotide sequence: TGTGCCAGCACCGGACAGCTGTACTCCTACGAGCAGTACTTC. Translation gives CASTGQLYSYEQYF.

This clonotype was seen a handful of times. J is TRBJ2-2 and V is TRBV27, with D perhaps TRBD1 or TRBD2 (5 bases each). The germline V gene encodes CDR1 MNHEY and CDR2 SMNVEV (reference sequence). V gave up 5 bases and J gave up 2 bases, with 15 bases separating them. The CDR3 sequence is 16 residues long. CDR3 loop: CASSPPHGANTGELFF. The CDR3 DNA reads TGTGCCAGCAGTCCCCCCCACGGGGCTAACACCGGGGAGCTGTTTTTT.

Ten or more counts support this clonotype. The chain combines TRBV10-2 with TRBJ2-1; D is unclear. Germline V gene data show CDR1 as WSHSY and CDR2 as SAAADI. This CDR3 region has 11 residues. The ends were cut back, 4 bases at V and 7 bases at J, with 5 bases in the middle. Here the CDR3 reads CASSGRNEQFF. The DNA of the CDR3 is TGCGCCAGCAGTGGTAGGAATGAGCAGTTCTTC.

This clonotype was observed many times. This chain joins TRBV28 and TRBJ2-5; TRBD2 matches 10 bases. Per germline, CDR1 MDHEN and CDR2 SYDVKM. Trimming took 5 bases from V and 13 from J; bases not matched to a gene: 16. The CDR3 sequence is 15 residues long. Here the CDR3 DNA reads TGTGCCAGCAGTGAGGAGCTAGCGGGGGCCCCCCGGCGGTACTTC. This gives the protein CASSEELAGAPRRYF.

Many counts were recorded for this clonotype. The rearrangement joins TRBV6-1 to TRBJ2-6; D unresolved. The CDR3 has 15 amino acids. V was pared by 6 bases and J by 1 base, with 10 bases between. Germline V gene sequence: CDR1 MNHNS, CDR2 SASEGT. This CDR3 is CASRSVGSGANVLTF. DNA of the CDR3: TGTGCCAGCAGGTCCGTGGGTTCTGGGGCCAACGTCCTGACTTTC.

This clonotype is termed medium-sized (0.01 to 0.1%). This sequence joins TRBV7-6 and TRBJ1-5, with D maybe TRBD1 (6 bases). The V end lost 5 bases, the J end lost 3 bases, and 14 bases lay between the germline ends. The germline V gene encodes CDR1 SGHVS and CDR2 FNYEAQ. CDR3 length: 15 residues. The DNA of the CDR3 is TGTGCCAGCAGCCGATCGGGGGGCGTCAATCAGCCCCAGCATTTT. This sequence encodes CASSRSGGVNQPQHF.

In this sample, this clonotype turned up many times. J is TRBJ2-7 and V is TRBV10-3, with D tentatively TRBD1 (6 bases). The CDR3 has 12 amino acids. Trimming cost V 3 bases and J 3 bases, with 6 bases left between them. The germline V gene encodes CDR1 ENHRY and CDR2 SYGVKD. As DNA, the CDR3 is TGTGCCATCAGTGACAGGGGCTACGAGCAGTACTTC. Translated, it gives CAISDRGYEQYF.

The V gene is TRBV4-2, the J gene TRBJ2-3; 11 positions agree with TRBD1. The CDR3 contains 17 residues. V trimming: 4 bases; J trimming: 3 bases; junction bases outside the gene matches: 9. Germline CDR1 LGHNA, CDR2 YNFKEQ. The CDR3 loop reads CASSLTRGTGGTDTQYF. CDR3 DNA: TGTGCCAGCAGCCTGACACGCGGGACAGGGGGGACAGATACGCAGTATTTT.